This T cell receptor (beta chain) was captured in a study of T-cell reconstitution after alpha-beta-depleted transplantation in children. During its preparation, the TCRbeta library received unique molecular identifiers. Each CDR3 protein gets one entry after TCRdb re-called the PCR reads with MiXCR. The sample records around 370,000 distinct CDR3 sequences, 15% to 20% being singletons. This clonotype was recorded many times. The specimen comprised PBMCs, mostly from graft donor cells, sampled 360 days after TCRalphabeta/CD19-depleted stem cell transplant. The source is a male patient aged 2-15 years who had a stem cell transplant for acute lymphoblastic leukemia, so the T cells may come from the graft donor.

CDR3 DNA: TGTGCCAGCAGCAAAGAAAATACGGGACAGGGGGCAGATACGCAGTATTTT. Its protein is CASSKENTGQGADTQYF. V usage is TRBV21-1 and J usage is TRBJ2-3; the listed D gene, TRBD1, was not tested against the DNA. TRBV21-1 is a known pseudogene. The CDR3 runs 17 residues.